This T cell receptor beta chain was sequenced during a study of T cells in Graves' hyperthyroidism and ophthalmopathy. Trimming cost V 7 bases and J 2 bases, with 11 bases left between them. The CDR3 has 13 residues. RNA transcripts were the template for amplifying TCR beta CDR3 regions. The HTBI primer set drove a first-round RT-PCR of the TCR CDR3. TCRdb re-called the multiplex PCR reads with MiXCR, one entry per CDR3 protein. Found here are under 600,000 distinct CDR3 sequences, about a sixth of them singletons; the top ten hold around 3.5%. This clonotype was obtained from a woman aged 40 to 50 with Graves' ophthalmopathy. Sample: blood. The chain combines TRBV12-3 or TRBV12-4 with TRBJ1-1; no firm D call. The CDR3 spells CASNPGRNTEAFF. The CDR3 DNA follows: TGTGCCAGCAACCCGGGGAGAAACACTGAAGCTTTCTTT.